This paragraph reports one TCR beta chain. The antigen is undetermined. Each TCR beta cDNA library carried unique molecular identifiers. The yield from approximately 1 to 10 million T cells was 500,000 or so cDNA molecules in total. MiXCR was run by TCRdb on the PCR reads, yielding one entry per CDR3 protein. This sample carries 650,000 to 850,000 distinct CDR3 sequences, about 43% of them seen once, and the ten largest clones take roughly 5%. The data stem from a study of post-analysis software for immune sequencing data. Study-wide background: The patients showed relapsing-remitting, secondary progressive and progressive-relapsing multiple sclerosis courses. Study results and caveats: A handful of TRBV segments were more frequent in patients than controls; TRBV5-6, TRBV5-1 and TRBV20-1 belonged to this group. In multiple sclerosis, normalized Chao1 diversity was significantly below that of controls. Strong co-clustering by F measure was seen for same-batch samples.

CDR1 is MNHEY and CDR2 is SMNVEV in the germline V gene (reference sequence). The CDR3 length is 17 residues. V dropped 6 bases and J dropped 8 bases, with 27 bases sitting between them. This receptor was obtained from a girl aged 10 to 17 with multiple sclerosis. This rearrangement joins TRBV27 to TRBJ2-3; TRBD1 or TRBD2 may be the D gene (5 bases each). Material for sequencing was blood. DNA for the CDR3: TGTGCCAGCAGGGCAGGGAGCCAGGGCCCCAGGTCGGGTACGCAGTATTTT. Its translation is CASRAGSQGPRSGTQYF.